The 13 T cell receptor beta chains in this list originate from one sample, sequenced in a study of shared clonotypes between healthy human individuals. Method: immunoSEQ multiplex PCR; TCRdb's copy keeps in-frame clones and lacks some. The sample includes about 2.4 million clones, around nine tenths seen only once; the top ten take roughly 0.13%. Sequencing was done on a sample of naive CD4+ T cells sorted from blood. Subset specified: CD45RA+ positively selected. The receptors stem from a man between 18 and 29 years old in good health.

The V and J genes are TRBV18 and TRBJ1-3, with TRBD1 matching over 8 bases. Losses at the gene ends were 3 bases for V and 0 bases for J; bases not matched to a gene: 7. The CDR3 loop spans 17 amino acids. Per germline, CDR1 KGHSH and CDR2 LQKENI. The CDR3 region has the DNA TGTGCCAGCTCACCTATGACAGGGGAGAGCTCTGGAAACACCATATATTTT. Translating gives CASSPMTGESSGNTIYF.

This clone was counted a few times. The chain uses TRBV19 and TRBJ1-4, with 7 nucleotides matching TRBD1. The CDR3 is 13 amino acids. CDR1 and CDR2 from the germline V gene are LNHDA and SQIVND (reference sequence). Losses at the gene ends were 4 bases for V and 10 bases for J; bases not matched to a gene: 6. The CDR3: CASSRQGKGKLFF. For the CDR3, the DNA is TGTGCCAGTAGTAGACAGGGCAAAGGAAAACTGTTTTTT.

The rearrangement uses TRBV19 and TRBJ2-5, with TRBD1 matching over 9 bases. Unmatched junction bases numbered 13, after V lost 4 bases and J lost 7 bases. Germline CDR1 reads LNHDA; CDR2 reads SQIVND (reference sequence). This CDR3 is built from 16 residues. As DNA, the CDR3 is TGTGCCAGTAGTAGACCGGGACAGGGAACATTAGGGACCCAGTACTTC. This codes for CASSRPGQGTLGTQYF.

The rearrangement links TRBV7-2 to TRBJ1-3; weak D call: TRBD1 (5 bases). Per germline, CDR1 SGHTA and CDR2 FQGNSA. The CDR3 runs to 15 residues. Trimming took off 4 bases at V and 2 bases at J, with 12 bases between the two ends. The CDR3 nucleotides are TGTGCCAGCAGCTCGGGACTGAGCGCTGGAAACACCATATATTTT. It is translated as CASSSGLSAGNTIYF.

In its sample, this clone was seen once. The chain couples TRBV21-1 to TRBJ2-1; no DNA check was done on the table's D call, TRBD2. TRBV21-1 is shown as a pseudogene. The CDR3 is 14 amino acids. The CDR3 region has the DNA TGTGCCACTTATAGCGGGACGAACTACAATGAGCAGTTCTTC. This codes for CATYSGTNYNEQFF.

The rearrangement joins TRBV6-1 to TRBJ1-1; TRBD1 agrees at 10 bases. The germline gives CDR1 MNHNS, CDR2 SASEGT. The CDR3 is made up of 17 amino acids. With 2 bases clipped from V and 5 bases from J, the junction kept 11 bases outside the gene matches. The CDR3 region is CASSELGTGVSSTEAFF. DNA of the CDR3: TGTGCCAGCAGTGAACTCGGGACAGGGGTATCTTCTACTGAAGCTTTCTTT.

Only one count was recorded for this clone. Here the CDR3 DNA reads TGCGCCAGCAGCTTGGAGGGTTTTGCGAGCTCTGGAAACACCATATATTTT. Residues: CASSLEGFASSGNTIYF. This rearrangement joins TRBV5-1 to TRBJ1-3; no clear D. The CDR3 runs to 17 residues. V was cut by 0 bases and J by 0 bases, with 13 bases left in between. Germline CDR1 SGHRS, CDR2 YFSETQ.

The chain employs TRBV5-8 and TRBJ1-1; maybe TRBD1 (6 bases). CDR1 and CDR2 from the germline V gene are SGHTS and YDEGEE. V was pared by 5 bases and J by 4 bases, with 15 bases between. The CDR3 extends over 14 amino acids. CDR3 amino acids: CASRFTGMFTEAFF. The CDR3 DNA follows: TGTGCCAGCAGATTCACAGGGATGTTCACTGAAGCTTTCTTT.

V is TRBV9 and J is TRBJ2-3, with 7 nucleotides matching TRBD2. Germline CDR1 and CDR2: SGDLS and YYNGEE. Germline trimming cut 0 bases from V and 4 bases from J; bases unmatched to any gene: 8. The CDR3 consists of 16 residues. The CDR3 DNA sequence: TGTGCCAGCAGCGTAGGTAGCGGACTAGGGGCAGATACGCAGTATTTT. Its protein product is CASSVGSGLGADTQYF.

This chain links TRBV4-3 with TRBJ2-5, with D perhaps TRBD1 or TRBD2 (6 bases each). Looked up from germline, CDR1 is LGHNA and CDR2 is YSLEER. The CDR3 sequence is 16 residues long. Trimming removed 0 bases from V and 3 bases from J, with 14 bases in between. The CDR3 loop reads CASSQDYAGEEETQYF. The CDR3 region has the DNA TGCGCCAGCAGCCAAGATTATGCAGGGGAGGAAGAGACCCAGTACTTC.

This chain uses TRBV5-4 with TRBJ2-5; D might be TRBD2 (6 bases). The CDR3 has 14 residues. Germline V gives CDR1 SGHNT, CDR2 YYREEE (reference sequence). Trimming pared 4 bases from V and 7 bases from J, leaving 17 bases between. CDR3 sequence reads: CASSDPSGVLTQYF. DNA of the CDR3: TGTGCCAGCAGCGATCCTTCGGGGGTTCTGACCCAGTACTTC.

The rearrangement links TRBV20-1 to TRBJ1-1; no firm D call. This CDR3 contains 11 residues. The germline CDR1 and CDR2 sequences are DFQATT and SNEGSKA (reference sequence). The V end lost 5 bases, the J end lost 5 bases, and 9 bases lay between the germline ends. CDR3 in amino acids: CSAGRLTEAFF. For the CDR3, the DNA is TGCAGTGCTGGCCGCTTAACTGAAGCTTTCTTT.

V and J are TRBV9 and TRBJ1-4; no clear D gene. V was cut by 0 bases and J by 4 bases, with 10 bases left in between. Germline V gene data show CDR1 as SGDLS and CDR2 as YYNGEE. The CDR3 covers 15 residues. CDR3: CASSVGVKDNEKLFF. In DNA, the CDR3 is TGTGCCAGCAGCGTAGGGGTGAAGGATAATGAAAAACTGTTTTTT.